This T cell receptor beta chain was found in a study of CD8 T cells in ankylosing spondylitis. CDR1 and CDR2 (germline): SGHRS, YFSETQ. V gave up 8 bases and J gave up 3 bases; unmatched junction bases: 6. CDR3 length: 13 residues. This clonotype was detected ten times or more. The antigen remains undetermined. MiXCR was run by TCRdb on the 5' RACE reads, yielding one entry per CDR3 protein. Among about 450,000 distinct CDR3 sequences, 26% were seen once, and the ten largest hold roughly 0.9%. General study points: A number of the motif variants had already been described in reactive arthritis synovial fluid and blood. Disease-associated clones were reportedly significantly overrepresented in matched ankylosing spondylitis synovial fluid. Characteristic, it appeared, of ankylosing spondylitis blood was a TCR beta motif of fewer than 10 highly homologous variants.

Sequenced sample: blood, either unsorted or a sorted T cell fraction (not recorded which). The clonotype was recovered from a male donor with ankylosing spondylitis. The rearrangement joins TRBV5-1 to TRBJ1-1; TRBD1 matches at 8 bases. CDR3 sequence (DNA): TGCGCCAGTTCGGGGGGACAGGACACTGAAGCTTTCTTT. Protein product: CASSGGQDTEAFF.